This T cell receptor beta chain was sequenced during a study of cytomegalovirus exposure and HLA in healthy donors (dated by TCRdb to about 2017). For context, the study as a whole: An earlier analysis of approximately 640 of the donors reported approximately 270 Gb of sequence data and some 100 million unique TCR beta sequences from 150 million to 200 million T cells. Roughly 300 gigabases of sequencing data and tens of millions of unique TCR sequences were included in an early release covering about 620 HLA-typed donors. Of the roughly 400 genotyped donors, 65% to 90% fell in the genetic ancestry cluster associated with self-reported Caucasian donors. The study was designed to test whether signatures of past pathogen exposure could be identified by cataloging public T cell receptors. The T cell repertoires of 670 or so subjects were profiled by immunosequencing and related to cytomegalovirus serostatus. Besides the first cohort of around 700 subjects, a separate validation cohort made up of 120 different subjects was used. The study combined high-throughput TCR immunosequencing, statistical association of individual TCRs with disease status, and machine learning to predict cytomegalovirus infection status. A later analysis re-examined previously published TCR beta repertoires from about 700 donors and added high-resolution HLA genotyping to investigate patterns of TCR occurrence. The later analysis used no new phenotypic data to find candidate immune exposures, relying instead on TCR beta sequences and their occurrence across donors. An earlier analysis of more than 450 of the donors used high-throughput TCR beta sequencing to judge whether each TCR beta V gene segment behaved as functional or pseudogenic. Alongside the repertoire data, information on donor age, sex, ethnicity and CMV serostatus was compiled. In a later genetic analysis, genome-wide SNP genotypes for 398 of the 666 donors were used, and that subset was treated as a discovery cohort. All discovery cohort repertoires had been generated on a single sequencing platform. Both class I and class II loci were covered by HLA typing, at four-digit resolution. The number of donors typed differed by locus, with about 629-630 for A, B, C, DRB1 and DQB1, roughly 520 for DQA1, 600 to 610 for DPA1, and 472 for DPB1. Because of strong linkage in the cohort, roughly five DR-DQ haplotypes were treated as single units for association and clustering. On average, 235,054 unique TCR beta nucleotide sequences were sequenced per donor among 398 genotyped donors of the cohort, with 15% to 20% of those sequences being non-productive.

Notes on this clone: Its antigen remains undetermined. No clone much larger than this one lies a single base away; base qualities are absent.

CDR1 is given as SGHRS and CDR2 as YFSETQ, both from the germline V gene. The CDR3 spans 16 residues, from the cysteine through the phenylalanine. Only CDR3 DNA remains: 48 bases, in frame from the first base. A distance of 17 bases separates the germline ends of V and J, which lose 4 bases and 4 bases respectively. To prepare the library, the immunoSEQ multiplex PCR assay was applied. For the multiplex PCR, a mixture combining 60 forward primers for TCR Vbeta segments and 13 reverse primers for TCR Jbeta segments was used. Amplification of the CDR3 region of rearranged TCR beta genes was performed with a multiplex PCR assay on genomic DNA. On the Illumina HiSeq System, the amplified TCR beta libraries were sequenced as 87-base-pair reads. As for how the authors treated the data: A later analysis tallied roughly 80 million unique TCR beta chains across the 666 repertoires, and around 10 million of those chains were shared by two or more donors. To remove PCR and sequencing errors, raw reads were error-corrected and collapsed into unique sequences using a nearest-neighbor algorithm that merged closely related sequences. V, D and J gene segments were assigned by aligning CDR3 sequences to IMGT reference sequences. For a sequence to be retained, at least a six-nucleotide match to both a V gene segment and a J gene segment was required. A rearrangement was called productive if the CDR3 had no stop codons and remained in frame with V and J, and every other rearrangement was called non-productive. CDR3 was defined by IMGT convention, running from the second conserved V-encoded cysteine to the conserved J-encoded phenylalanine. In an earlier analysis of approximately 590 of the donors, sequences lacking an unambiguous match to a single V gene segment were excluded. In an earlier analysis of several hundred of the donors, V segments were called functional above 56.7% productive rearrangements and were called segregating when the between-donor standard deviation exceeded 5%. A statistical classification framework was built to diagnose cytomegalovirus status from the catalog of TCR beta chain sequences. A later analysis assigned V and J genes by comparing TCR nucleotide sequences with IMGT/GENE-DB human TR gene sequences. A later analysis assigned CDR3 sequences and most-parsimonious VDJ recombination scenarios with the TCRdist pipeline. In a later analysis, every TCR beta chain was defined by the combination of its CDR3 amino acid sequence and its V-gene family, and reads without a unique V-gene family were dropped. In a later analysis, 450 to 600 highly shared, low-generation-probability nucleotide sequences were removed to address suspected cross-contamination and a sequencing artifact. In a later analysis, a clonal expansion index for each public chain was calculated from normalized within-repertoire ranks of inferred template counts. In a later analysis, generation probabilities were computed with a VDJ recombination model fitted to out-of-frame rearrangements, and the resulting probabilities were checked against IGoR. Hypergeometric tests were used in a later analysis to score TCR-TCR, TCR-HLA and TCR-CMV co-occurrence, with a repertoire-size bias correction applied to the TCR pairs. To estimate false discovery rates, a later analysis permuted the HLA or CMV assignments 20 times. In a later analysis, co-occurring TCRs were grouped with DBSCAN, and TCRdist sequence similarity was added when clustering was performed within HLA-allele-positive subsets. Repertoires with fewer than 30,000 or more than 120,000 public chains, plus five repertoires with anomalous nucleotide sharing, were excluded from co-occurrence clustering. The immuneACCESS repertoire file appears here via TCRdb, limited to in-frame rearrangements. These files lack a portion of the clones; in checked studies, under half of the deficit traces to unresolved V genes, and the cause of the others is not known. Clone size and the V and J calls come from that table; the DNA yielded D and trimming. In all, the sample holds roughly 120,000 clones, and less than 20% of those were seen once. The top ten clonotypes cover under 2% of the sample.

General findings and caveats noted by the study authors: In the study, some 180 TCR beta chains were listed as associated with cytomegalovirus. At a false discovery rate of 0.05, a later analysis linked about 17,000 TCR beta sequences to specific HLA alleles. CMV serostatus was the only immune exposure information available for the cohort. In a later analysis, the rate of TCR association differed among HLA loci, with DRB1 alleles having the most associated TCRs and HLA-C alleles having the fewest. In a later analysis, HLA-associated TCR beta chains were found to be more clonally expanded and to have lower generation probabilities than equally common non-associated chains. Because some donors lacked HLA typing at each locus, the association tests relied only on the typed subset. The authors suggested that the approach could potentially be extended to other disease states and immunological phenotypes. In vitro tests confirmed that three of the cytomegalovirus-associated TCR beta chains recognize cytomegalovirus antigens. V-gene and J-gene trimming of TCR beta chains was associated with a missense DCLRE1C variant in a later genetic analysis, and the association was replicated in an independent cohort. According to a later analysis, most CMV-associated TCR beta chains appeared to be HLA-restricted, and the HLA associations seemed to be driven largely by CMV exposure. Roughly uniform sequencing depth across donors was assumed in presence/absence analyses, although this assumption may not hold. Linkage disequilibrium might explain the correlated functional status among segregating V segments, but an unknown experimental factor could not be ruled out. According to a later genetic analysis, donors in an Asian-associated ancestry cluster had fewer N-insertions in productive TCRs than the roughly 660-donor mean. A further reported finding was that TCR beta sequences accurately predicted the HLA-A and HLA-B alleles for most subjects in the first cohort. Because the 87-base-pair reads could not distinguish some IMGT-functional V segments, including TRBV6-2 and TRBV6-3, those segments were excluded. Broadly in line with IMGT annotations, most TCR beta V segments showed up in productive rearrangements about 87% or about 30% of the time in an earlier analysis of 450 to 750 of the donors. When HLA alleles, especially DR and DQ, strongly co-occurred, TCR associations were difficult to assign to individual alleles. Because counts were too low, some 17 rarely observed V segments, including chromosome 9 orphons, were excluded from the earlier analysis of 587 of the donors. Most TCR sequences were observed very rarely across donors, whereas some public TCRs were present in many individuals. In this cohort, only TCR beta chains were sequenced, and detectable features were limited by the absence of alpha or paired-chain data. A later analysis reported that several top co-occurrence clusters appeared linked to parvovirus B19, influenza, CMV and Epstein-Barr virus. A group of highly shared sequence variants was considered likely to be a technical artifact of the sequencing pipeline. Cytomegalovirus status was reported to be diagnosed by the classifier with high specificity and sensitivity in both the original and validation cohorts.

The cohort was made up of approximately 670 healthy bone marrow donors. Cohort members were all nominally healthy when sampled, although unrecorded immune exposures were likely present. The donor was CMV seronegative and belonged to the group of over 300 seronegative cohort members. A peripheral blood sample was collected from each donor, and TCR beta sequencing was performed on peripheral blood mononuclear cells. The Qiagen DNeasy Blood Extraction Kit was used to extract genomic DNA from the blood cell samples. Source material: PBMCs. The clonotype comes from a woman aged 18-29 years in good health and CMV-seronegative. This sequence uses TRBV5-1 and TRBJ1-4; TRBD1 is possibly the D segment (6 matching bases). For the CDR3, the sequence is CASSPWRTEYNEKLFF. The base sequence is TGCGCCAGCAGCCCGTGGCGGACAGAGTATAATGAAAAACTGTTTTTT.